This is a list of T cell receptor beta chains from one sample in a study of T cells in localized non-small cell lung cancer. Assay used: immunoSEQ multiplex PCR; TCRdb lists only in-frame clones, some missing. The data contain about 74,000 clones, 65% to 85% of them seen just once; the ten biggest clones take up 1.3%. This material consisted of peripheral blood, taken before any cancer treatment. Every receptor here comes from a female donor over 55 with stage I lung adenocarcinoma. CDR3s leave out the opening cysteine and the closing phenylalanine or tryptophan.

V,J,CDR3
TRBV7-2,TRBJ2-5,ASSLEYAQETQY
TRBV15,TRBJ1-5,ATSRVTYQPQH
TRBV5-1,TRBJ1-4,ASSTPDEKLF
TRBV21-1,TRBJ2-5,ASSKGGSGHYQETQY
TRBV27,TRBJ2-1,ASRSGTGVNEQF
TRBV10-2,TRBJ2-1,ASSEQGAVNEQF
TRBV6-6,TRBJ1-2,ASSYSDRGENYGYT
TRBV6-1,TRBJ2-5,ASSEIDRAMETQY
TRBV2,TRBJ2-2,ASSYSSGSIAGELF
TRBV10-2,TRBJ1-1,ASSSPGGAEAF
TRBV5-1,TRBJ2-2,ASRTGTNTGELF
TRBV15,TRBJ2-5,ATSRDQETQY
TRBV19,TRBJ2-7,ASSIGTGYEQY
TRBV5-4,TRBJ1-3,ASSADRDGFGSGNTIY
TRBV27,TRBJ1-3,ASRPLGEYGNTIY
TRBV9,TRBJ2-3,ASSVARWTDTQY
TRBV30,TRBJ1-2,ALLSRGHYGYT
TRBV10-3,TRBJ2-5,AIKASGGEYQETQY
TRBV6-6,TRBJ1-4,ASSALAEREKLF
TRBV19,TRBJ1-5,ASSSKGQGVYQPQH
TRBV5-1,TRBJ1-2,ASSSGGRDYGYT
TRBV5-1,TRBJ2-7,ASSLALRSGEQY
TRBV11-1,TRBJ1-1,ASSFGQGAGYTEAF
TRBV11-2,TRBJ1-4,ASSLDPPGATNEKLF
TRBV7-9,TRBJ2-3,ASSLGLGKSTDTQY
TRBV10-3,TRBJ1-1,AISTGAPEAF